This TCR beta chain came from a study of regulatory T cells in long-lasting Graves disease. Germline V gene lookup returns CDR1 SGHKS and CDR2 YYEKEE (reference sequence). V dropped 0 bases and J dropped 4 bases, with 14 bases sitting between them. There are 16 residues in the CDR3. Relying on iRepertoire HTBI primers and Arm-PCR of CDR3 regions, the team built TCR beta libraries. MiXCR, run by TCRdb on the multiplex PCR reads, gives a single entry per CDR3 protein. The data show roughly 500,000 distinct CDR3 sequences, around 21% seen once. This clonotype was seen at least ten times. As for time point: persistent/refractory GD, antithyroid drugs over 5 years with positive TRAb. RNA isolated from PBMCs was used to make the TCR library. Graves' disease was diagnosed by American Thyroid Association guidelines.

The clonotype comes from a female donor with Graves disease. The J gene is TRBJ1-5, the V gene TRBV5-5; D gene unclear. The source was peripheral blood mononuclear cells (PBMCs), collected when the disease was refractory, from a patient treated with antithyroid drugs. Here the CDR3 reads CASSLGTQLRNQPQHF. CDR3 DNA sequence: TGTGCCAGCAGCTTGGGGACGCAACTGAGGAATCAGCCCCAGCATTTT.